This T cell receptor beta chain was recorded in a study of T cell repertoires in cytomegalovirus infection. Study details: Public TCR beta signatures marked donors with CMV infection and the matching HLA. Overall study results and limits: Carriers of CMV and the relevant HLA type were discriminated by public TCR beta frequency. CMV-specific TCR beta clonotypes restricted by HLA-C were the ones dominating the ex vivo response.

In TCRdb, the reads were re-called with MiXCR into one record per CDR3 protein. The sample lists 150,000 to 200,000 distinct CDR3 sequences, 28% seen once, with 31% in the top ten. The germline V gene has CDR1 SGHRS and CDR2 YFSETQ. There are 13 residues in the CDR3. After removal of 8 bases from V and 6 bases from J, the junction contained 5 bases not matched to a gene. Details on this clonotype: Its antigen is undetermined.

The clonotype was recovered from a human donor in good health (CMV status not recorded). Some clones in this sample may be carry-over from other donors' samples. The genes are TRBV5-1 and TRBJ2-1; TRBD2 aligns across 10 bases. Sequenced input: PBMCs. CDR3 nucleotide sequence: TGCGCCAGTAAGCGGGGGGGCCTCAATGAGCAGTTCTTC. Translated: CASKRGGLNEQFF.